Presented here are 11 T cell receptor beta chains from one specimen sequenced in a study of blood T cell repertoires in COVID-19. Some clones are missing from TCRdb's copy, which holds only in-frame ones; the method was immunoSEQ multiplex PCR. The repertoire consists of 84,000 or so clones, with around 85% occurring once and the leading ten covering 10% to 15%. The sequenced material came from peripheral blood. The receptors were sampled from a woman in her sixties or seventies with active or convalescent COVID-19.

V gene TRBV28 combines with J gene TRBJ2-2; D is unclear. Trimming pared 6 bases from V and 1 base from J, leaving 3 bases between. The CDR3 is made up of 12 amino acids. CDR1 MDHEN and CDR2 SYDVKM come from the germline V gene. CDR3: CASSKNTGELFF. CDR3 nucleotide sequence: TGTGCCAGCAGCAAGAACACCGGGGAGCTGTTTTTT. The variable domain in full, with the rest retrieved from reference TRBV28 and TRBJ2-2, is DVKVTQSSRYLVKRTGEKVFLECVQDMDHENMFWYRQDPGLGLRLIYFSYDVKMKEKGDIPEGYSVSREKKERFSLILESASTNQTSMYLCASSKNTGELFFGEGSRLTVL.

This clone was counted between two and nine times. The V gene is TRBV15, the J gene TRBJ2-6; D not resolved. The V gene's germline CDR1 is LNHNV and CDR2 YYDKDF (reference sequence). The V gene lost 0 bases and the J gene lost 0 bases, with 9 bases spanning the gap. The CDR3 is made up of 17 amino acids. CDR3 in DNA: TGTGCCACCAGCAGAGATTCGAGGAGCTCTGGGGCCAACGTCCTGACTTTC. Translated: CATSRDSRSSGANVLTF. The variable domain in full, completed from reference TRBV15 and TRBJ2-6, reads DAMVIQNPRYQVTQFGKPVTLSCSQTLNHNVMYWYQQKSSQAPKLLFHYYDKDFNNEADTPDNFQSRRPNTSFCFLDIRSPGLGDTAMYLCATSRDSRSSGANVLTFGAGSRLTVL.

This clone came up a few times. The chain combines TRBV28 with TRBJ1-2; 9 positions match TRBD1. The J segment lost 4 bases and the V segment lost 5 bases, leaving 14 bases of the junction unmatched. The germline V gene has CDR1 MDHEN and CDR2 SYDVKM. The CDR3 has 17 amino acids. The CDR3 loop reads CASSATGGPTKGYGYTF. The CDR3 bases are TGTGCCAGCAGTGCGACAGGGGGTCCCACAAAAGGCTATGGCTACACCTTC.

This sequence joins TRBV5-1 and TRBJ2-1; 8 nucleotides agree with TRBD2. The CDR3 has 15 amino acids. Per germline, CDR1 SGHRS and CDR2 YFSETQ. J gave up 3 bases and V 5 bases, and 7 bases lay outside the gene matches. The CDR3 region has the DNA TGCGCCAGCAGTCGGGAGGGGCAGCTCTACAATGAGCAGTTCTTC. It encodes CASSREGQLYNEQFF.

This clone was recorded a few times. This chain uses TRBV28 with TRBJ1-2, with D unclear. V was trimmed by 5 bases and J by 0 bases, leaving 16 bases between them. The germline V gene encodes CDR1 MDHEN and CDR2 SYDVKM. CDR3 length: 16 amino acids. CDR3 coding DNA: TGTGCCAGCAGTCCCCTCCTAGAAGGAACTAACTATGGCTACACCTTC. This codes for CASSPLLEGTNYGYTF.

This rearrangement joins TRBV5-1 to TRBJ2-7; D might be TRBD2 (6 bases). CDR1 and CDR2 (germline): SGHRS, YFSETQ. The CDR3 contains 16 residues. Trimming removed 3 bases from V and 1 base from J, with 17 bases in between. For the CDR3, the DNA is TGCGCCAGCAGCTCAATGACTAGACCACTTTCCTACGAGCAGTACTTC. Its protein is CASSSMTRPLSYEQYF. Based on the CDR3 plus reference TRBV5-1 and TRBJ2-7, the full variable domain is KAGVTQTPRYLIKTRGQQVTLSCSPISGHRSVSWYQQTPGQGLQFLFEYFSETQRNKGNFPGRFSGRQFSNSRSEMNVSTLELGDSALYLCASSSMTRPLSYEQYFGPGTRLTVT.

This clone has just one count. J is TRBJ1-3 and V is TRBV20-1; tentatively, D is TRBD1 (5 bases). V was clipped by 3 bases and J by 8 bases, with 14 bases between them. This CDR3 spans 13 amino acids. Germline assignment: CDR1 DFQATT and CDR2 SNEGSKA (reference sequence). The CDR3: CSASLVVRDTIYF. CDR3 DNA sequence: TGCAGTGCTAGTTTGGTGGTCAGGGACACCATATATTTT.

The rearrangement uses TRBV7-2 and TRBJ1-1; 8 bases match TRBD1. CDR1 is SGHTA and CDR2 is FQGNSA in the germline V gene. J gave up 4 bases and V 1 base, and 8 bases lay outside the gene matches. The CDR3 has 16 amino acids. CDR3 sequence (DNA): TGTGCCAGCAGCTTAGTCGGACAGGGTTTAGGCACTGAAGCTTTCTTT. Protein: CASSLVGQGLGTEAFF.

This chain uses TRBV7-6 with TRBJ1-1; D is undetermined. With 2 bases removed from V and 3 bases from J, the gap between germline ends came to 7 bases. This CDR3 comprises 13 residues. The germline gives CDR1 SGHVS, CDR2 FNYEAQ. For the CDR3, the DNA is TGTGCCAGCAGCTTAAACCGGGACACTGAAGCTTTCTTT. Amino acid sequence: CASSLNRDTEAFF. Based on the CDR3 plus reference TRBV7-6 and TRBJ1-1, the full variable domain is GAGVSQSPRYKVTKRGQDVALRCDPISGHVSLYWYRQALGQGPEFLTYFNYEAQQDKSGLPNDRFSAERPEGSISTLTIQRTEQRDSAMYRCASSLNRDTEAFFGQGTRLTVV.

This chain connects TRBV7-2 to TRBJ1-4, with D perhaps matching TRBD1 (5 bases). Germline CDR1 is SGHTA and CDR2 is FQGNSA. The germline V and J ends were trimmed by 3 bases and 0 bases, with 5 bases remaining between them. The CDR3 has 14 amino acids. The CDR3 here is CASSFRATNEKLFF. In DNA, the CDR3 is TGTGCCAGCAGCTTCAGGGCAACTAATGAAAAACTGTTTTTT.

In this sample, this clone turned up a few times. The chain employs TRBV7-9 and TRBJ1-2, with 7 bases matching TRBD1. V was pared by 3 bases and J by 4 bases, with 11 bases of the junction left unmatched. Germline V gives CDR1 SEHNR, CDR2 FQNEAQ (reference sequence). This CDR3 is built from 16 residues. Here the CDR3 DNA reads TGTGCCAGCAGCTTTTCGGCCGGGACAGACCTCTATGGCTACACCTTC. This sequence encodes CASSFSAGTDLYGYTF.